The 21 T cell receptor beta chains listed next were all sequenced from one sample in a study of blood T cell repertoires in COVID-19. Repertoires were generated with immunoSEQ multiplex PCR, while TCRdb's copy carries only in-frame clones and drops some. This table has approximately 100,000 clones, approximately 85% appearing once. The material sequenced was peripheral blood. The receptors were gathered from a human donor in a cohort sampled during active COVID-19.

The V gene is TRBV18, the J gene TRBJ2-3; no firm D call. The length of the CDR3 is 14 residues. Germline assignment: CDR1 KGHSH and CDR2 LQKENI. Trimming stripped 3 bases from V and 3 bases from J, with 10 bases between. The CDR3 sequence: CASSPGGRTDTQYF. CDR3 nucleotide sequence: TGTGCCAGCTCACCCGGCGGTCGTACAGATACGCAGTATTTT.

The chain uses TRBV5-6 and TRBJ2-2; D ambiguous. The CDR3 sequence is 15 residues long. Germline CDR1 reads SGHDT; CDR2 reads YYEEEE. V lost 0 bases, J lost 6 bases, and 12 bases lay in between. As DNA, the CDR3 is TGTGCCAGCAGCTTGGGAGGCGGCGCCCCCGGGGAGCTGTTTTTT. Its translation is CASSLGGGAPGELFF.

The genes are TRBV7-9 and TRBJ2-7, with 8 positions matching TRBD2. The CDR3 is made up of 14 amino acids. V lost 1 base to trimming and J lost 2 bases; unmatched junction nucleotides: 1. Germline loops: CDR1 SEHNR, CDR2 FQNEAQ (reference sequence). Here the CDR3 reads CASSLVAGTYEQYF. The CDR3 bases are TGTGCCAGCAGCTTAGTAGCGGGGACCTACGAGCAGTACTTC.

This clone was detected only once. The V call is TRBV30, the J call TRBJ1-3, with a weak D call TRBD1 (6 bases). Germline-derived CDR1 and CDR2 are GTSNPN and SVGIG (reference sequence). With 5 bases removed from V and 2 bases from J, the gap between germline ends came to 10 bases. The CDR3 consists of 13 residues. The CDR3 spells CAWQGLTGNTIYF. The CDR3 DNA follows: TGTGCCTGGCAGGGGCTTACTGGAAACACCATATATTTT. The complete variable domain, with remaining parts taken from reference TRBV30 and TRBJ1-3, reads SQTIHQWPATLVQPVGSPLSLECTVEGTSNPNLYWYRQAAGRGLQLLFYSVGIGQISSEVPQNLSASRPQDRQFILSSKKLLLSDSGFYLCAWQGLTGNTIYFGEGSWLTVV.

This clone was seen more than once but under ten times. This chain links TRBV6-2 or TRBV6-3 with TRBJ2-3; 10 positions match TRBD1. The CDR3 has 16 amino acids. Germline CDR1 is MNHEY and CDR2 is SVGEGT. J was trimmed by 2 bases and V by 0 bases; bases with no gene match: 2. CDR3 residues: CASSYSGTGATDTQYF. Here the CDR3 DNA reads TGTGCCAGCAGTTACTCTGGGACAGGGGCCACAGATACGCAGTATTTT.

The rearrangement links TRBV2 to TRBJ2-7; D is possibly TRBD2 (7 bases). Looked up from germline, CDR1 is SNHLY and CDR2 is FYNNEI. This CDR3 is 15 amino acids long. V lost 7 bases and J 2 bases, leaving 18 bases between the germline ends. The CDR3 spells CASTQGRASTYEQYF. The CDR3, as DNA: TGTGCCAGCACTCAGGGGAGGGCGAGCACCTACGAGCAGTACTTC.

The chain uses TRBV15 and TRBJ2-3, with D perhaps TRBD2 (6 bases). Germline lookup yields CDR1 LNHNV and CDR2 YYDKDF (reference sequence). V gave up 1 base and J gave up 1 base, with 12 bases separating them. This CDR3 is 16 amino acids long. The CDR3 loop is CATSRGRGFGTDTQYF. In nucleotides, the CDR3 is TGTGCCACCAGCAGAGGACGGGGGTTCGGCACAGATACGCAGTATTTT.

This rearrangement joins TRBV3-1 (or the pseudogene TRBV3-2) to TRBJ2-1; tentatively, D is TRBD2 (5 bases). The V end was cut by 4 bases, the J end by 7 bases, with 8 bases between. The germline V gene encodes CDR1 LGHDT and CDR2 YNNKEL (reference sequence). The CDR3 covers 12 residues. CDR3 residues: CASSRSENEQFF. The DNA of the CDR3 is TGTGCCAGCAGCCGTAGCGAAAATGAGCAGTTCTTC.

V gene TRBV27 combines with J gene TRBJ1-1; the D gene is possibly TRBD1 (5 bases). The CDR3 spans 13 residues. Between the trimmed V and J ends, which lost 8 bases and 3 bases, there was a span of 13 bases. Looked up from germline, CDR1 is MNHEY and CDR2 is SMNVEV (reference sequence). The CDR3, as DNA: TGTGCCAGCGGGACTCGGGGGGACACTGAAGCTTTCTTT. Translation: CASGTRGDTEAFF.

V and J are TRBV11-3 and TRBJ1-1; 8 bases agree with TRBD1. V was pared by 5 bases and J by 5 bases, with 1 base of the junction left unmatched. CDR1 and CDR2 from the germline V gene are SGHNT and YENEEA. The CDR3 has 12 residues. The DNA of the CDR3 is TGTGCCAGCAGCCGACAGGGGACTGAAGCTTTCTTT. Protein: CASSRQGTEAFF.

The chain combines TRBV18 with TRBJ2-1; D remains unclear. Germline CDR1 KGHSH, CDR2 LQKENI. The CDR3 is 11 residues long. The V end lost 4 bases, the J end lost 9 bases, and 7 bases lay between the germline ends. The CDR3 bases are TGTGCCAGCTCACAAGCCGTTGAGCAGTTCTTC. Amino acids: CASSQAVEQFF. Based on the CDR3 plus reference TRBV18 and TRBJ2-1, the full variable domain is NAGVMQNPRHLVRRRGQEARLRCSPMKGHSHVYWYRQLPEEGLKFMVYLQKENIIDESGMPKERFSAEFPKEGPSILRIQQVVRGDSAAYFCASSQAVEQFFGPGTRLTVL.

This rearrangement joins TRBV6-4 to TRBJ2-1; tentatively, D is TRBD1 (5 bases). Germline CDR1 and CDR2: MRHNA and SNTAGT. The CDR3 runs 13 residues. Trimming took 0 bases from V and 8 from J, leaving 8 bases between them. The CDR3 region is CASSDSGLDEQFF. CDR3 nucleotide sequence: TGTGCCAGCAGTGACTCGGGGCTCGATGAGCAGTTCTTC.

J is TRBJ2-1 and V is TRBV7-2, with a possible D match to TRBD2 (6 bases). Germline CDR1 SGHTA, CDR2 FQGNSA. The V end lost 3 bases, the J end lost 5 bases, and 14 bases lay between the germline ends. This CDR3 spans 15 amino acids. The CDR3 DNA reads as TGTGCCAGCAGCTTTGATGACTGGGGGGACAATGAGCAGTTCTTC. Protein sequence: CASSFDDWGDNEQFF.

This chain links TRBV11-3 with TRBJ2-3, with 11 bases lining up with TRBD2. The V segment lost 5 bases and the J segment 0 bases; nucleotides outside the gene matches: 4. The length of the CDR3 is 16 residues. Germline V gene lookup returns CDR1 SGHNT and CDR2 YENEEA. The CDR3 DNA reads as TGTGCCAGCAGCGAGACTAGCGGGGCAAGCACAGATACGCAGTATTTT. Amino acid sequence: CASSETSGASTDTQYF.

The chain uses TRBV11-2 and TRBJ2-3; TRBD1 matches at 7 bases. The CDR3 has 15 amino acids. V shed 5 bases, J shed 3 bases, and the junction held 8 bases outside the gene matches. Germline loops: CDR1 SGHAT, CDR2 FQNNGV. CDR3 nucleotides: TGTGCCAGCAGCGTACAGGGGCAACCGACAGATACGCAGTATTTT. It specifies CASSVQGQPTDTQYF.

V is TRBV9 and J is TRBJ2-7; 9 nucleotides match TRBD1. The junction had 10 bases not matched to a gene; V was cut back by 4 bases and J by 2 bases. CDR1 is SGDLS and CDR2 is YYNGEE in the germline V gene. This CDR3 is built from 16 residues. In nucleotides, the CDR3 is TGTGCCAGCAGCCTAGGAATCGGGACAGGGACCTACGAGCAGTACTTC. Translation gives CASSLGIGTGTYEQYF.

This clone was recorded once. The chain links TRBV6-6 to TRBJ2-3; 7 bases are shared with TRBD1. J gave up 2 bases and V 5 bases, and 13 bases lay outside the gene matches. This CDR3 has 17 amino acids. CDR1 and CDR2 from the germline V gene are MNHNY and SVGAGI (reference sequence). The CDR3 DNA sequence: TGTGCCAGCAGTCGGCGCCCGGGACAGATGAACACAGATACGCAGTATTTT. Translated, it gives CASSRRPGQMNTDTQYF.

The chain couples TRBV4-3 to TRBJ2-2, with 7 nucleotides matching TRBD2. J was trimmed by 6 bases and V by 2 bases; bases with no gene match: 6. This CDR3 is built from 15 residues. From germline, CDR1 is LGHNA and CDR2 YSLEER. The CDR3 protein is CASSQRASGAGELFF. CDR3 bases: TGCGCCAGCAGCCAACGGGCCAGCGGGGCCGGGGAGCTGTTTTTT.

V is TRBV9 and J is TRBJ2-2, with TRBD2 identical over 8 bases. V was pared by 1 base and J by 3 bases, with 2 bases of the junction left unmatched. Per the germline V gene, CDR1 is SGDLS and CDR2 is YYNGEE. CDR3 length: 15 residues. The CDR3 DNA follows: TGTGCCAGCAGCGTACCAGCGGGAGACACCGGGGAGCTGTTTTTT. The encoded protein is CASSVPAGDTGELFF.

This rearrangement joins TRBV27 to TRBJ1-1; D is undetermined. Germline CDR1 MNHEY, CDR2 SMNVEV (reference sequence). V lost 5 bases and J 6 bases, leaving 7 bases between the germline ends. CDR3 size: 11 residues. The CDR3 DNA follows: TGTGCCAGCAGTGAGGGATCTGAAGCTTTCTTT. Translating gives CASSEGSEAFF.

The chain uses TRBV5-6 and TRBJ1-2; the match to TRBD1 covers 10 bases. Germline V lookup: CDR1 SGHDT, CDR2 YYEEEE. Trimming took 3 bases from V and 4 from J; bases not matched to a gene: 6. The CDR3 sequence is 15 residues long. The CDR3 spells CASSSGQGMRYGYTF. For the CDR3, the DNA is TGTGCCAGCAGCTCGGGACAGGGGATGCGCTATGGCTACACCTTC. The whole variable domain, filled in from reference TRBV5-6 and TRBJ1-2, reads DAGVTQSPTHLIKTRGQQVTLRCSPKSGHDTVSWYQQALGQGPQFIFQYYEEEERQRGNFPDRFSGHQFPNYSSELNVNALLLGDSALYLCASSSGQGMRYGYTFGSGTRLTVV.